These 22 T cell receptor beta chains share one sample of origin, sequenced in a study of blood T cell repertoires in COVID-19 (dated by TCRdb to 2020 to 2021). Receptor libraries were prepared by the immunoSEQ multiplex PCR assay. Held by TCRdb, this immuneACCESS table contains in-frame sequences only and omits some clones. Under half of the omission traces to an unresolved V gene where checked; the cause of the rest is unknown. This sample gives some 120,000 clones in total; around 78% of them show up just once. Approximately 2.1% of the sample goes to the ten largest clones. Sequenced material: peripheral blood. These receptors all stem from a man aged 25 to 45 with acute or convalescent COVID-19.

This chain joins TRBV4-1 and TRBJ1-3; perhaps TRBD1 as D (5 bases). This CDR3 region has 17 residues. V shed 1 base and J shed 4 bases, with 17 bases lying between them. Germline V gives CDR1 MGHRA, CDR2 YSYEKL. The CDR3: CASSQGPGQGYGNTIYF. CDR3 DNA: TGCGCCAGCAGCCAAGGCCCCGGGCAGGGTTACGGAAACACCATATATTTT.

The rearrangement joins TRBV5-4 to TRBJ2-7, with D tentatively TRBD2 (7 bases). The CDR3 is made up of 16 amino acids. Germline values: CDR1 SGHNT, CDR2 YYREEE (reference sequence). Between the trimmed V and J ends, which lost 10 bases and 2 bases, there was a span of 25 bases. The CDR3 here is CALSGGRVSRTYEQYV. Here the CDR3 DNA reads TGTGCCCTATCCGGGGGGCGAGTTTCAAGGACCTACGAGCAGTACGTC.

This clone came up once. The V gene is TRBV14, the J gene TRBJ1-1; D is perhaps TRBD1 (5 bases). CDR1 is SGHDN and CDR2 is FVKESK in the germline V gene. The CDR3 totals 13 residues. V was trimmed by 4 bases and J by 8 bases, leaving 14 bases between them. CDR3 residues: CASSPFQGIEAFF. The CDR3 nucleotides are TGTGCCAGCAGCCCCTTCCAGGGTATCGAAGCTTTCTTT.

The rearrangement uses TRBV4-3 and TRBJ1-2; D may be TRBD1 (6 bases). Germline V gives CDR1 LGHNA, CDR2 YSLEER. The length of the CDR3 is 15 residues. V shed 1 base and J shed 5 bases, with 14 bases lying between them. CDR3 sequence reads: CASSQGTVSFYGYTF. DNA for the CDR3: TGCGCCAGCAGCCAAGGGACAGTTTCCTTTTATGGCTACACCTTC.

The chain employs TRBV6-5 and TRBJ2-7, with TRBD2 matching over 8 bases. Germline CDR1 MNHEY, CDR2 SVGAGI. The CDR3 runs 13 residues. The junction had 4 bases not matched to a gene; V was cut back by 5 bases and J by 4 bases. The CDR3 DNA follows: TGTGCCAGCAGTACTAGCGGAAGTTACGAGCAGTACGTC. Translation gives CASSTSGSYEQYV.

The rearrangement uses TRBV4-3 and TRBJ1-2, with TRBD1 matching 8 bases. The V gene's germline CDR1 is LGHNA and CDR2 YSLEER. The J segment lost 5 bases and the V segment lost 0 bases, leaving 14 bases of the junction unmatched. The CDR3 totals 18 residues. Here the CDR3 DNA reads TGCGCCAGCAGCCAAGATCAATTGGGTCCCGGGACAGGATATGGCTACACCTTC. Translating it yields CASSQDQLGPGTGYGYTF.

The rearrangement joins TRBV5-1 to TRBJ1-4, with 10 bases aligning to TRBD1. In germline, CDR1 is SGHRS, CDR2 YFSETQ. Trimming at V came to 4 bases and at J to 8 bases, leaving 5 bases not matched to a gene. The CDR3 totals 14 residues. For the CDR3, the DNA is TGCGCCAGCAGCGGGACAGGGGTTGGAGAAAAACTGTTTTTT. Amino acid sequence: CASSGTGVGEKLFF. The full variable domain, rest sourced from reference TRBV5-1 and TRBJ1-4, is KAGVTQTPRYLIKTRGQQVTLSCSPISGHRSVSWYQQTPGQGLQFLFEYFSETQRNKGNFPGRFSGRQFSNSRSEMNVSTLELGDSALYLCASSGTGVGEKLFFGSGTQLSVL.

This clone occurred once. The CDR3 coding sequence is TGTGCCAGCAGCTTAGGTCTCGGACAGGGGGCTTACGAGCAGTACTTC. Translating it yields CASSLGLGQGAYEQYF. The V and J genes are TRBV7-2 and TRBJ2-7; 11 bases agree with TRBD1. The CDR3 runs 16 residues. Germline CDR1 SGHTA, CDR2 FQGNSA. The trim removed 1 base at V and 4 bases at J, leaving 6 bases unmatched.

The chain carries TRBV28 and TRBJ2-4, with D unclear. Germline V CDR1 and CDR2: MDHEN, SYDVKM. Trimming pared 2 bases from V and 8 bases from J, leaving 13 bases between. The CDR3 is made up of 14 amino acids. CDR3 bases: TGTGCCAGCAGTTTAAGTTCAATGCGAGACATTCAGTACTTC. Its translation: CASSLSSMRDIQYF. Together with reference TRBV28 and TRBJ2-4, the CDR3 gives the full variable domain: DVKVTQSSRYLVKRTGEKVFLECVQDMDHENMFWYRQDPGLGLRLIYFSYDVKMKEKGDIPEGYSVSREKKERFSLILESASTNQTSMYLCASSLSSMRDIQYFGAGTRLSVL.

The V gene is TRBV12-3 or TRBV12-4, the J gene TRBJ1-1, with 7 bases identical to TRBD1. Losses at the gene ends were 2 bases for V and 9 bases for J; bases not matched to a gene: 6. The CDR3 has 13 amino acids. CDR3 nucleotide sequence: TGTGCCAGCAGTTTACGGACAGGCGATAAAGCTTTCTTT. It yields the protein CASSLRTGDKAFF.

This chain joins TRBV6-5 and TRBJ2-1, with TRBD2 identical over 7 bases. J lost 0 bases, V lost 4 bases, and 6 bases had no gene match. The CDR3 runs to 16 residues. Germline CDR1 is MNHEY and CDR2 is SVGAGI. CDR3 in DNA: TGTGCCAGCAGTTTGCTAGCGGTAAGCTCCTACAATGAGCAGTTCTTC. Its translation is CASSLLAVSSYNEQFF.

This clone was counted a single time. The chain carries TRBV5-6 and TRBJ1-3, with 7 bases identical to TRBD1. Germline V CDR1 and CDR2: SGHDT, YYEEEE. This CDR3 has 16 amino acids. Trimming removed 4 bases from V and 1 base from J; junction bases left unmatched: 8. In DNA, the CDR3 is TGTGCCAGCAGCGACCCGGGACAGCTATCTGGAAACACCATATATTTT. This gives the protein CASSDPGQLSGNTIYF.

This chain joins TRBV3-1 (or the pseudogene TRBV3-2) and TRBJ2-2; D might be TRBD1 (5 bases). Germline assignment: CDR1 LGHDT and CDR2 YNNKEL (reference sequence). Trimming removed 6 bases at V and 6 bases at J, with 14 bases between. The CDR3 is 14 amino acids. The CDR3 bases are TGTGCCAGCAGTCCAGCCCAGGGATCCGGGGAGCTGTTTTTT. Translated, it gives CASSPAQGSGELFF.

V and J are TRBV6-5 and TRBJ2-2; tentatively, D is TRBD1 (6 bases). Trimming removed 6 bases at V and 5 bases at J, with 16 bases between. The length of the CDR3 is 15 residues. The germline V gene encodes CDR1 MNHEY and CDR2 SVGAGI. The CDR3 DNA follows: TGTGCCAGCAGCCCCTTAGGGGGAAAAACCGGGGAGCTGTTTTTT. This sequence encodes CASSPLGGKTGELFF.

This clone occurred once. V and J are TRBV7-9 and TRBJ1-1; D is perhaps TRBD1 (5 bases). The CDR3 totals 16 residues. V was clipped by 5 bases and J by 1 base, with 17 bases between them. Germline V gene lookup returns CDR1 SEHNR and CDR2 FQNEAQ (reference sequence). The CDR3 region has the DNA TGTGCCAGCAGCCCAGGGAGGGGAGGATGGAACACTGAAGCTTTCTTT. It yields the protein CASSPGRGGWNTEAFF.

In DNA form, the CDR3 reads TGCGCCAGCAGCCCTTACTCCGCCTTGAACACTGAAGCTTTCTTT. The encoded protein is CASSPYSALNTEAFF. This chain connects TRBV5-1 to TRBJ1-1; D is undetermined. V was trimmed by 4 bases and J by 0 bases, leaving 13 bases between them. Germline CDR1 is SGHRS and CDR2 is YFSETQ. This CDR3 region has 15 residues.

The rearrangement links TRBV30 to TRBJ1-4; 7 bases are shared with TRBD1. The germline CDR1 and CDR2 sequences are GTSNPN and SVGIG (reference sequence). This CDR3 comprises 13 residues. Unmatched junction bases numbered 7, after V lost 2 bases and J lost 10 bases. The CDR3 spells CAWSPNRGGKLFF. The CDR3 DNA reads as TGTGCCTGGAGTCCGAACAGGGGAGGAAAACTGTTTTTT.

The V call is TRBV5-1, the J call TRBJ2-5, with a weak D call TRBD2 (6 bases). Germline values: CDR1 SGHRS, CDR2 YFSETQ. Trimming cost V 2 bases and J 5 bases, with 16 bases left between them. The CDR3 extends over 15 amino acids. This chain's CDR3 is CASSLIADLLETQYF. The DNA for the CDR3 is TGCGCCAGCAGCTTAATAGCGGACCTCCTGGAGACCCAGTACTTC.

The V gene is TRBV6-5, the J gene TRBJ1-2; D remains unclear. Germline assignment: CDR1 MNHEY and CDR2 SVGAGI. Deletions cut 2 bases from V and 8 bases from J, with 15 bases between. There are 14 residues in the CDR3. Here the CDR3 reads CASSYGVGSYGYTF. The CDR3 bases are TGTGCCAGCAGTTACGGGGTCGGGAGCTACGGCTACACCTTC.

The chain couples TRBV2 to TRBJ2-5; tentative D call: TRBD1 (5 bases). CDR1 SNHLY and CDR2 FYNNEI come from the germline V gene. The CDR3 sequence is 16 residues long. V was cut by 5 bases and J by 4 bases, with 20 bases left in between. In DNA, the CDR3 is TGTGCCAGCAGTACTGGGGCAGGGATGGGCGTAGAGACCCAGTACTTC. Protein sequence: CASSTGAGMGVETQYF.

The V and J genes are TRBV7-4 and TRBJ2-1; 7 nucleotides align to TRBD1. Germline assignment: CDR1 SGHVT and CDR2 SQSDAQ. V shed 4 bases, J shed 6 bases, and the junction held 9 bases outside the gene matches. CDR3 length: 15 residues. The CDR3 DNA sequence: TGTGCCAGCAGCTGGCAGAGACAGGGACCCAATGAGCAGTTCTTC. It encodes CASSWQRQGPNEQFF. Full variable domain (outside the CDR3, taken from reference TRBV7-4 and TRBJ2-1): GAGVSQSPRYKVAKRGRDVALRCDSISGHVTLYWYRQTLGQGSEVLTYSQSDAQRDKSGRPSGRFSAERPERSVSTLKIQRTEQGDSAVYLCASSWQRQGPNEQFFGPGTRLTVL.

This clone was detected only once. CDR3 sequence: CAISEAGLAGPEEDTQYF. CDR3 nucleotides: TGTGCCATCAGTGAGGCGGGACTAGCGGGCCCCGAGGAAGATACGCAGTATTTT. The chain uses TRBV10-3 and TRBJ2-3; 12 bases align to TRBD2. The CDR3 length is 18 residues. Germline assignment: CDR1 ENHRY and CDR2 SYGVKD. V lost 2 bases to trimming and J lost 5 bases; unmatched junction nucleotides: 11.